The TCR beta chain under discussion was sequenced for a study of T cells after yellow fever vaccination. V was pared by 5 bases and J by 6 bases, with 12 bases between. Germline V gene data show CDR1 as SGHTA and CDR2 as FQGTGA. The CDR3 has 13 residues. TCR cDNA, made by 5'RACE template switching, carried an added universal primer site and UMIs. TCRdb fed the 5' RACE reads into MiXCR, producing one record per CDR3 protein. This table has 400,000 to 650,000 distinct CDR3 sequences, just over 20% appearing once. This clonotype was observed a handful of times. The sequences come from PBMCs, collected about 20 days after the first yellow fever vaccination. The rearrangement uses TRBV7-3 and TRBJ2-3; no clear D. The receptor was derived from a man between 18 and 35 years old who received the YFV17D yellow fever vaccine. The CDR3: CASSRVVGDTQYF. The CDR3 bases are TGTGCCAGCAGCCGTGTAGTCGGGGATACGCAGTATTTT.